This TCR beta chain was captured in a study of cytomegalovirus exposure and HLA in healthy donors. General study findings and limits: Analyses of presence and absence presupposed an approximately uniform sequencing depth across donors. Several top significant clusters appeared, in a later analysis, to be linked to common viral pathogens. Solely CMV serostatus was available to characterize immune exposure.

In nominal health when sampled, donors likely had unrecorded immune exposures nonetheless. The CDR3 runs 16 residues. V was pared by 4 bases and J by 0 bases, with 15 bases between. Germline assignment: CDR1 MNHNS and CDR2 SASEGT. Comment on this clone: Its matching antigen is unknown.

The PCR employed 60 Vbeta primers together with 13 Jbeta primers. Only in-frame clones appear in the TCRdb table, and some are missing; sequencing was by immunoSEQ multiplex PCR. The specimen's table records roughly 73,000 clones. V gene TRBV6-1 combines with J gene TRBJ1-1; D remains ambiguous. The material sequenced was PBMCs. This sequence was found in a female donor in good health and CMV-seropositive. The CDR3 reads CASSVRRTLMNTEAFF. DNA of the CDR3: TGTGCCAGCAGTGTGCGGCGGACTCTCATGAACACTGAAGCTTTCTTT.